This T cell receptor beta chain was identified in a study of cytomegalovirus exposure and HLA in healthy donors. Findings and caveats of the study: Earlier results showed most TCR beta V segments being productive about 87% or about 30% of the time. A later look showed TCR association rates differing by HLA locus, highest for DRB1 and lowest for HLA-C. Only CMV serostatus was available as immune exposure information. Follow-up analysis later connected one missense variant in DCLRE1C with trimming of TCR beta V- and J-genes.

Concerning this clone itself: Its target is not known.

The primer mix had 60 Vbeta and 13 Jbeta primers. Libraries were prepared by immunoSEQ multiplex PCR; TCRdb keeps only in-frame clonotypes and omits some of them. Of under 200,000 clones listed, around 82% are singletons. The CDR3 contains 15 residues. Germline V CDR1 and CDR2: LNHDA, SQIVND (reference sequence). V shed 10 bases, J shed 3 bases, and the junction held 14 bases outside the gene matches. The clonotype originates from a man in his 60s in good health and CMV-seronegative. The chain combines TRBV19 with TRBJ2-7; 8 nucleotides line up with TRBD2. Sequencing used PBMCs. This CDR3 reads CATSMPGLAGYEQYF. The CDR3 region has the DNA TGTGCCACCTCAATGCCGGGGCTAGCGGGCTACGAGCAGTACTTC.